This T cell receptor (beta chain) is from a study of cytomegalovirus exposure and HLA in healthy donors (dated by TCRdb to about 2017). Background for the entire study: A later analysis indicated that the roughly 120 validation repertoires were generated on the platform also employed for the approximately 690 repertoires of the first cohort. The study aimed to test whether signatures of past pathogen exposure could be identified by cataloging public T cell receptors. In addition to the first cohort of approximately 670 subjects, a separate validation cohort of over 90 different subjects was used. The study combined high-throughput TCR immunosequencing, statistical association of individual TCRs with disease status, and machine learning to predict cytomegalovirus infection status.

About this clone: Its binding antigen is unknown. No base qualities exist here, and no much larger clone lies one base off it.

Overall study results and their limits: A total of roughly 160 TCR beta chains were listed by the study as associated with cytomegalovirus. Most TCR sequences were seen in very few donors, while some public TCRs were found in many individuals. A later analysis had no HLA typing for the validation cohort, so co-occurrence there was scored across all 130 or so repertoires. In a later analysis, TCRs clustered in the first cohort were found to also tend to co-occur in the approximately 110 validation repertoires, with 90% to 95% of cluster scores above 0. It was suggested by the authors that the approach could potentially be generalized to other disease states and immunological phenotypes. In vitro tests confirmed that three of the cytomegalovirus-associated TCR beta chains recognize cytomegalovirus antigens. The classifier was reported to diagnose cytomegalovirus status with high specificity and sensitivity in both the original and validation cohorts.

The receptor library was made with the immunoSEQ multiplex PCR assay. The authors processed their data as follows. A statistical classification framework was built for diagnosing cytomegalovirus status from the catalog of TCR beta chain sequences. The source is immuneACCESS, and TCRdb retained only in-frame sequences with V and J called. Part of the clones is not carried over; for the studies checked, unresolved V genes explain less than half of this, and the remainder is unexplained. D and trimming were read from the DNA, whereas the V and J calls and clone size are those reported in that table. This sample has 180,000 or so clones in its table, and 86% of those were observed once. The ten largest clones represent 6% to 8% of the sample. The donors belonged to the validation cohort of 90 to 150 subjects, which was separate from the roughly 670-subject first cohort. A distance of 10 bases separates the germline ends of V and J, which lose 0 bases and 2 bases respectively. The CDR3 starts with the cysteine, ends with the phenylalanine, and has 15 residues. The read is trimmed to its CDR3 DNA, 45 bases read in frame from base 1. CDR1 MNHNY and CDR2 SVGAGI are derived from the germline V gene (reference sequence).

In this chain, TRBV6-6 is recombined with TRBJ1-1; no D segment can be confidently identified. The specimen was PBMCs. This clonotype was sampled from a man aged 25 to 45 in good health and CMV-seropositive. The sequence in DNA is TGTGCCAGCAGTTACTCGCCGGGGTCAAACACTGAAGCTTTCTTT. Translated, it reads CASSYSPGSNTEAFF.